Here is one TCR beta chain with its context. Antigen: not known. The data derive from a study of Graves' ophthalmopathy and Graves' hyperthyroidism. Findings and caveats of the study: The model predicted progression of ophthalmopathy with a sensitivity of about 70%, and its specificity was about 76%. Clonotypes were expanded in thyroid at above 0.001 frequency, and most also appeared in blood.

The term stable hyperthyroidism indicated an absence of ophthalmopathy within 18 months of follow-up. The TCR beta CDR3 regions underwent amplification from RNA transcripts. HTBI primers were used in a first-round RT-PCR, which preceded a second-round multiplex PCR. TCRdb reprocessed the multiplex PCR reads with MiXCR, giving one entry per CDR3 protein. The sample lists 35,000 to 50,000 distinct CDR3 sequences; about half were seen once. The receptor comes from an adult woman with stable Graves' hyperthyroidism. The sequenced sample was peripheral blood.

The CDR3 DNA is TGTGCCAGCAGCCCCGAGGTTCGCGGGACGGGGTACTTC. Translation gives CASSPEVRGTGYF. The chain recombines TRBV9 with TRBJ2-4; D perhaps matches TRBD2 (6 bases). Germline CDR1 is SGDLS and CDR2 is YYNGEE. CDR3 length: 13 amino acids. Trimming took off 4 bases at V and 15 bases at J, with 20 bases between the two ends.